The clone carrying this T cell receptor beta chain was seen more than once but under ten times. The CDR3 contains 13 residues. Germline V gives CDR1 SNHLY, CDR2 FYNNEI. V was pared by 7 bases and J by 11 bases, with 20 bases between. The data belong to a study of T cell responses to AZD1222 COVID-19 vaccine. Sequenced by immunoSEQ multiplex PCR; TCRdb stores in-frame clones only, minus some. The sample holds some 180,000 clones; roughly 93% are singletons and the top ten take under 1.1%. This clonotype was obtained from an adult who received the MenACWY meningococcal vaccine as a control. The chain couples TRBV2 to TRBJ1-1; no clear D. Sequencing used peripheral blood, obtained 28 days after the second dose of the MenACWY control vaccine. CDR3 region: CASTVGHPFEAFF. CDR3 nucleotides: TGTGCCAGCACGGTCGGCCACCCTTTCGAGGCTTTCTTT.